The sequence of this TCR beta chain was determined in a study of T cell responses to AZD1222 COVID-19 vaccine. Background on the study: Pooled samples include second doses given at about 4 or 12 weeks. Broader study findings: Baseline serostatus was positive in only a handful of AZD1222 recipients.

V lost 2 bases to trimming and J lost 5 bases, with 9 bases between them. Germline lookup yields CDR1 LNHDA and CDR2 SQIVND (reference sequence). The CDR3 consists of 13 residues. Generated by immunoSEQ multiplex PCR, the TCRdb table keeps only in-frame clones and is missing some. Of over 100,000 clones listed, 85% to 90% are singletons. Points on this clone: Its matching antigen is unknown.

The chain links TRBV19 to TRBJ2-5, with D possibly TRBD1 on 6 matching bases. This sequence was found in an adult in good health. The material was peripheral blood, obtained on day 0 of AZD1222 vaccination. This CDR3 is CASSINRAETQYF. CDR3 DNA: TGTGCCAGTAGTATAAACAGGGCGGAGACCCAGTACTTC.